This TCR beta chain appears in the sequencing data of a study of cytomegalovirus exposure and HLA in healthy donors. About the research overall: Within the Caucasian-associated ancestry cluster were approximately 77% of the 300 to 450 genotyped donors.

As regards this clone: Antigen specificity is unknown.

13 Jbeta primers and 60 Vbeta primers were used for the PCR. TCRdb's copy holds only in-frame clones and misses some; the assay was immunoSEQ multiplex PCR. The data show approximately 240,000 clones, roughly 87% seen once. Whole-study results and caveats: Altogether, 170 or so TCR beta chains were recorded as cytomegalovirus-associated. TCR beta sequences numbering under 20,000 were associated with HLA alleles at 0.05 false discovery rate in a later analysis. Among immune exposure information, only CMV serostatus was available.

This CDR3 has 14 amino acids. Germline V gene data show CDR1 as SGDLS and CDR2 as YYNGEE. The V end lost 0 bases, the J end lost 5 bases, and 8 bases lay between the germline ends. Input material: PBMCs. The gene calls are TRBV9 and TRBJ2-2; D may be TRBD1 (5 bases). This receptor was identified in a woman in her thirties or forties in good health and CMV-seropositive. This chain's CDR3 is CASSVGGATGELFF. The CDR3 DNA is TGTGCCAGCAGCGTAGGGGGCGCGACCGGGGAGCTGTTTTTT.